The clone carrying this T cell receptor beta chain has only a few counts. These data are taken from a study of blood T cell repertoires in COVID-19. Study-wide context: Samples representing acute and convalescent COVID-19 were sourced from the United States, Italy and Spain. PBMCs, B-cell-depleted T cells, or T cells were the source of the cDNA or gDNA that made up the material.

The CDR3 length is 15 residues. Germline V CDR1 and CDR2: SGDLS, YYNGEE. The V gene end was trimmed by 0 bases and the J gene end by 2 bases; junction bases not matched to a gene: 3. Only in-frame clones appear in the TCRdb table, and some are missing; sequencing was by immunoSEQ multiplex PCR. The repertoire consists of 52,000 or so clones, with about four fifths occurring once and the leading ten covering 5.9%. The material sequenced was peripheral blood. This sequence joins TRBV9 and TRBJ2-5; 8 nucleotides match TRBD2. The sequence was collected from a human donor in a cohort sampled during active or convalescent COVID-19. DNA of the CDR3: TGTGCCAGCAGCGTAGCGGGGGGGCAACAAGAGACCCAGTACTTC. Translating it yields CASSVAGGQQETQYF. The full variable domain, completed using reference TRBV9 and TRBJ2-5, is DSGVTQTPKHLITATGQRVTLRCSPRSGDLSVYWYQQSLDQGLQFLIQYYNGEERAKGNILERFSAQQFPDLHSELNLSSLELGDSALYFCASSVAGGQQETQYFGPGTRLLVL.